A selection of T cell receptor beta chains follows, all from one sample in a study of regulatory T cells in long-lasting Graves disease. TCRdb independently ran MiXCR on the multiplex PCR reads; one entry per CDR3 protein. Among 400,000 to 500,000 distinct CDR3 sequences, approximately 15% were seen once, and the ten largest hold approximately 7.6%. The same data also contributed to another study, on T cells in Graves' hyperthyroidism and ophthalmopathy.

This sample comprised peripheral blood mononuclear cells (PBMCs), obtained at new diagnosis, from a patient treated with antithyroid drugs. The receptor set was obtained from a middle-aged woman with Graves disease. Each CDR3 is given with its conserved first and last residue. A D gene is named only where the DNA matches it firmly. Size is stated for part of the rows, as once, few or many counts, or as a class when the clone is expanded.

clone_size	d_call	v_call	j_call	cdr3_nt	cdr3_aa
many	-	TRBV28	TRBJ2-7	TGTGCCAGCAGTTCCCGGACTATACCCGCCGAGCAGTACTTC	CASSSRTIPAEQYF
-	-	TRBV18	TRBJ1-5	TGTGCCAGCTCACCAGAGGTTCGCGATCAGCCCCAGCATTTT	CASSPEVRDQPQHF
few	-	TRBV4-1	TRBJ2-5	TGCGCCAGCAGCCAAGGGACAACGGACCAAGAGACCCAGTACTTC	CASSQGTTDQETQYF
few	-	TRBV20-1	TRBJ2-7	TGCAGTGCTGGGTATAATAGCGGCTACGAGCAGTACTTC	CSAGYNSGYEQYF
few	-	TRBV20-1	TRBJ1-2	TGCAGTGCTAGAGATTATGGTACCTATGGCTACACCTTC	CSARDYGTYGYTF
-	TRBD1	TRBV25-1	TRBJ1-2	TGTGCCGCCCGGGACAGGGGCTTCAGCTACACCTTC	CAARDRGFSYTF
many	-	TRBV6-5	TRBJ1-2	TGTGCCAGCAGTTACTCACCGGGGAGCTATGGCTACACCTTC	CASSYSPGSYGYTF
many	-	TRBV10-3	TRBJ2-7	TGTGCCATCAGTGCCACGACCGGCGGCTACGAGCAGTACTTC	CAISATTGGYEQYF
few	TRBD2	TRBV20-1	TRBJ2-1	TGCAGTGCTAGCGAGCGGGAGGGCTCCTACAATGAGCAGTTCTTC	CSASEREGSYNEQFF
-	-	TRBV12-3/TRBV12-4	TRBJ1-5	TGTGCCAGCAGCCCAAACAGGAGGGTCCAGCCCCAGCATTTT	CASSPNRRVQPQHF
many	-	TRBV19	TRBJ1-1	TGTGCCAGTAGTATAACAGGGAGGGACACTGAAGCTTTCTTT	CASSITGRDTEAFF
-	-	TRBV12-3/TRBV12-4	TRBJ2-1	TGTGCCAGCAGGACGGGATCTAGCTCCTACAATGAGCAGTTCTTC	CASRTGSSSYNEQFF
few	-	TRBV19	TRBJ2-2	TGTGCCACCACGGTGCTAGCGCGCGACACCGGGGAGCTGTTTTTT	CATTVLARDTGELFF
few	TRBD1	TRBV28	TRBJ1-5	TGTGCCGGCAGACCAACGACAGGGGGCTTTTATCAGCCCCAGCATTTT	CAGRPTTGGFYQPQHF
few	TRBD1	TRBV20-1	TRBJ2-3	TGCAGTGCGAGACAGGGAACAGATACGCAGTATTTT	CSARQGTDTQYF
-	TRBD2	TRBV6-9	TRBJ2-1	TGTGCCAGCAGTTCCACTAGCGGGGTAACTTACAATGAGCAGTTCTTC	CASSSTSGVTYNEQFF
few	TRBD1	TRBV7-9	TRBJ1-2	TGTGCCAGCAGCTTAGTCCCCAGGGGGAATGTGCATATGGGCTACACCTTC	CASSLVPRGNVHMGYTF